This paragraph covers one TCR beta chain sequence. The sample is drawn from a study of shared T cell receptors in the human thymus. The protocol was immunoSEQ multiplex PCR, while the TCRdb copy is restricted to in-frame clones and leaves out a portion. The table includes 700,000 to 750,000 clones, 80% to 90% detected once. CDR1 is SEHNR and CDR2 is FQNEAQ in the germline V gene (reference sequence). Trimming pared 1 base from V and 3 bases from J, leaving 15 bases between. There are 16 residues in the CDR3. The sample was also reused in another study, on human thymus T cells. This second report adds: Healthy Finnish infants undergoing corrective surgery for congenital heart defects were the donors. Resections obtained during corrective heart surgery supplied the thymus tissue. There appeared to be biased usage of V and J genes in thymic and blood repertoires. Related reports documented highly overlapping thymic repertoires among unrelated individuals.

The TCR originated in a girl under three years old with a congenital heart defect. The chain carries TRBV7-9 and TRBJ1-1; D is unclear. Sequencing was done on a sample of thymocytes. The CDR3 sequence: CASSLVGGRPHTEAFF. CDR3 sequence (DNA): TGTGCCAGCAGCTTAGTGGGCGGGAGGCCCCACACTGAAGCTTTCTTT.